The source of this TCR beta chain is a study of blood T cell repertoires in COVID-19 (TCRdb year 2020). Background on the whole study: The collaborator samples originated in the United States, Italy and Spain and spanned the acute and convalescent phases of COVID-19. The repertoires were released in a freely available public database meant as a resource for research on the immune response to SARS-CoV-2. Where available, HLA class I and class II types were obtained from metadata supplied by the sample provider rather than from assay-based typing. The material from the prospective study consisted of cDNA or gDNA derived from T cells, B-cell-depleted T cells, or PBMCs. Samples came from the ongoing ImmuneRACE study (first 160 participants) plus 1,254 subjects from 6 global collaborators. Subjects who had been exposed to COVID-19, were actively infected with it, or had recovered from it provided the deeply sampled blood TCRbeta repertoires that made up the dataset. Nearly every sample came with metadata listing a de-identified subject ID, COVID-19 status, age in years and sex. Results and caveats for the whole study, not just this receptor: The amount of clinical and demographic metadata varied by source and participant and was provided uncurated.

TCRbeta CDR3 regions were amplified from genomic DNA by means of the immunoSEQ Assay, a bias-controlled multiplex PCR. The authors' analysis ran thus. The number of nucleated cells in each sample was estimated from the amplification of reference gene primers within the assay. To quantify the absolute abundance of each unique TCRbeta CDR3 rearrangement, sequence reads were collapsed and filtered. For each sample, productive Simpson clonality was calculated as the square root of Simpson's diversity index across productive rearrangements. Not all clones reach the TCRdb copy of this immuneACCESS table, which keeps in-frame sequences only. Checked studies attribute under half of the gap to unresolved V genes and leave the rest unexplained. V, J and clone size are taken as reported in that table, and D and trimming were inferred from the DNA itself. The sample contains 200,000 to 250,000 clones, 86% of them found a single time. The ten largest clones take up 6.2% of the sample.

Whole blood was collected in K2EDTA tubes by collaborating institutions according to the institutions' own protocols. Collaborator samples were shipped for TCRbeta analysis as frozen whole blood, isolated PBMCs, or DNA extracted from either sample type. In the case of this clone: Its antigen has not been determined. No base quality values were provided; no much bigger clone lies one nucleotide off.

The TCR was taken from a man between 60 and 75 years old with acute or convalescent COVID-19. Sequencing was performed on peripheral blood.

The bases read TGTGCCAGCAGCCGCAGACAGGGGGGGACTGAAGCTTTCTTT. It translates as CASSRRQGGTEAFF. The V and J segments used are TRBV3-1 (or the pseudogene TRBV3-2) and TRBJ1-1, with 9 bases matching TRBD1. The germline V gene (reference sequence) gives CDR1 as LGHDT and CDR2 as YNNKEL. Unmatched junction bases come to 5, with V trimmed by 4 bases and J by 5 bases. Including the terminal cysteine and phenylalanine, the CDR3 comprises 14 residues. Only the CDR3 part of the read is kept: 42 bases, read in frame from the first base.